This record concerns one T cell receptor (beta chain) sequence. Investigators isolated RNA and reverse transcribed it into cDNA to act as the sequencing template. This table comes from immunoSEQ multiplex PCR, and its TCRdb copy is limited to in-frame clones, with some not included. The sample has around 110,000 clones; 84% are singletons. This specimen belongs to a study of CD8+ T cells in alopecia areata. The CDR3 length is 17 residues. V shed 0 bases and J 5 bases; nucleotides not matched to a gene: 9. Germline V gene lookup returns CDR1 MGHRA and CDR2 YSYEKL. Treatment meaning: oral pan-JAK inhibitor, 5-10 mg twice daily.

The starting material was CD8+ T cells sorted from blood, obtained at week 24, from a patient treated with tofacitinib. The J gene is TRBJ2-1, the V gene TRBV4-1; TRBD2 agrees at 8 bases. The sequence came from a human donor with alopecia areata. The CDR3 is CASSQDLASGGNNEQFF. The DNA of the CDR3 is TGCGCCAGCAGCCAAGATCTTGCCAGCGGGGGAAACAATGAGCAGTTCTTC.